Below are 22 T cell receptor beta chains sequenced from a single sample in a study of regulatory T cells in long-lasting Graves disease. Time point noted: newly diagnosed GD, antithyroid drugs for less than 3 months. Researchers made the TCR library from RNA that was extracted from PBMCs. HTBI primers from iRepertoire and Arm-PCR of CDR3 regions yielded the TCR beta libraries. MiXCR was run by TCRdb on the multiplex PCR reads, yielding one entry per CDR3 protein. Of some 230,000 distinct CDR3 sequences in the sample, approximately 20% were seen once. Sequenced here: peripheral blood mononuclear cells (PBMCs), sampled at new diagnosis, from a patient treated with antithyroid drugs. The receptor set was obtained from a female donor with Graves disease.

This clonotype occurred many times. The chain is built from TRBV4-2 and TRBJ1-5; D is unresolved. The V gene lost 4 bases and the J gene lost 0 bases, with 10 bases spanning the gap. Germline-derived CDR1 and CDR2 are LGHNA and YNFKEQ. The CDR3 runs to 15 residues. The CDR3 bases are TGTGCCAGCAGCCCCCAGACCCCTAGCAATCAGCCCCAGCATTTT. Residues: CASSPQTPSNQPQHF.

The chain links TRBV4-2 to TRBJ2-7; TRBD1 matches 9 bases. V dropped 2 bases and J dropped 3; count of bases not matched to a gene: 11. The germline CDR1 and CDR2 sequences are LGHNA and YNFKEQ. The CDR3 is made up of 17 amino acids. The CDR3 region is CASSQLRGGTGFYEQYF. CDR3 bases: TGTGCCAGCAGCCAATTAAGGGGCGGGACAGGGTTCTACGAGCAGTACTTC.

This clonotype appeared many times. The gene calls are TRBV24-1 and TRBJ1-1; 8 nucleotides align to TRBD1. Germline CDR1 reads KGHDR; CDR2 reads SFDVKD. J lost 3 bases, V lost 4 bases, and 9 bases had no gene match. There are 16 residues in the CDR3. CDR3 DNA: TGTGCCACCAGTGAGACGAGCAGGGGGCGCGACACTGAAGCTTTCTTT. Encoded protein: CATSETSRGRDTEAFF.

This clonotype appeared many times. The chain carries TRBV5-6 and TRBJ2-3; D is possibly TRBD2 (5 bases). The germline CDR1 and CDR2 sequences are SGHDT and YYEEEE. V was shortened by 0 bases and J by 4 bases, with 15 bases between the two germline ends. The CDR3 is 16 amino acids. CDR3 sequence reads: CASSLGLALSADTQYF. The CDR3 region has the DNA TGTGCCAGCAGCTTGGGCCTAGCACTCTCGGCAGATACGCAGTATTTT.

CDR3 nucleotides: TGTGCCATCAGCGGGGGGACCTACGAGCAGTACTTC. Translated: CAISGGTYEQYF. The chain joins TRBV10-3 to TRBJ2-7; the match to TRBD2 covers 7 bases. The CDR3 spans 12 residues. Germline V lookup: CDR1 ENHRY, CDR2 SYGVKD. V shed 6 bases, J shed 2 bases, and the junction held 1 base outside the gene matches.

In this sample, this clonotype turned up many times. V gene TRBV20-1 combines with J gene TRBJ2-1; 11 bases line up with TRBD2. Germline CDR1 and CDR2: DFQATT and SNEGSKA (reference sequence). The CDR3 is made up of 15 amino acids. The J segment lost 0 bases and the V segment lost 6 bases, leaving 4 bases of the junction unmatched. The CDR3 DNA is TGCAGTGCCGGGGGACTAGCGGCCTCCTACAATGAGCAGTTCTTC. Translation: CSAGGLAASYNEQFF.

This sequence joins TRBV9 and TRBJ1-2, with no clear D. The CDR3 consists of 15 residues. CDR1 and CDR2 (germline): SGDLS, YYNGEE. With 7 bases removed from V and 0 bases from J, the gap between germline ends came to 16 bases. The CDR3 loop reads CASSLLAEPNYGYTF. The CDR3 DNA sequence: TGTGCCAGCTCTTTGCTGGCCGAACCTAACTATGGCTACACCTTC. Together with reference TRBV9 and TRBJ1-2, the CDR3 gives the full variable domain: DSGVTQTPKHLITATGQRVTLRCSPRSGDLSVYWYQQSLDQGLQFLIQYYNGEERAKGNILERFSAQQFPDLHSELNLSSLELGDSALYFCASSLLAEPNYGYTFGSGTRLTVV.

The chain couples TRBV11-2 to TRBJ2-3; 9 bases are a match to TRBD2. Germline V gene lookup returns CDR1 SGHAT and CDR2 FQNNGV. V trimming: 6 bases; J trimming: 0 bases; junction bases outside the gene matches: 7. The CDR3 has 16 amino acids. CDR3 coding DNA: TGTGCCAGCAGGGGATTGACTAGCGGAAGCACAGATACGCAGTATTTT. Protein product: CASRGLTSGSTDTQYF.

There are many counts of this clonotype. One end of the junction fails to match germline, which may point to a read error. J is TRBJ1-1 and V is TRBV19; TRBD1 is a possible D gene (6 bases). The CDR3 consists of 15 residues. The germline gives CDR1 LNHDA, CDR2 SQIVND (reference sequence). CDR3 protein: CASNIPGHLNTEAFF. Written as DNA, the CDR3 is TGTGCCAGTAATATACCGGGACACTTGAACACTGAAGCTTTCTTT.

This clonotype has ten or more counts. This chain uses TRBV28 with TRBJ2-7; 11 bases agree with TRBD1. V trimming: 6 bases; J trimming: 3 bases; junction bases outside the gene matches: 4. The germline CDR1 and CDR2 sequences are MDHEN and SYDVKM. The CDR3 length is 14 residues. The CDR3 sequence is CASRWGTGGYEQYF. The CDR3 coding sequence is TGTGCCAGCAGATGGGGGACAGGGGGCTACGAGCAGTACTTC.

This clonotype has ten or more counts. CDR3 region: CASRASQGNEQFF. In nucleotides, the CDR3 is TGTGCCAGCAGAGCTTCACAGGGGAATGAGCAGTTCTTC. V and J are TRBV6-1 and TRBJ2-1; the match to TRBD1 covers 7 bases. Germline loops: CDR1 MNHNS, CDR2 SASEGT. The CDR3 length is 13 residues. The trim removed 6 bases at V and 7 bases at J, leaving 6 bases unmatched.

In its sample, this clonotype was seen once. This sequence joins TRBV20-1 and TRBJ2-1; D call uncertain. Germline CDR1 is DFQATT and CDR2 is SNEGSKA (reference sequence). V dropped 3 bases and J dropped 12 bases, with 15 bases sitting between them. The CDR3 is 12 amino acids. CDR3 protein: CSARPASAGQFF. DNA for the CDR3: TGCAGTGCTAGGCCCGCGTCGGCAGGGCAGTTCTTC.

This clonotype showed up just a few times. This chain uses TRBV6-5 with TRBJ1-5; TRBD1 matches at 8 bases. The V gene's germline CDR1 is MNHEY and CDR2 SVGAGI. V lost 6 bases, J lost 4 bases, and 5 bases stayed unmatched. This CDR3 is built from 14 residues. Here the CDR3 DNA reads TGTGCCAGCAGCTACAGGGGGGGAAATCAGCCCCAGCATTTT. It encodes CASSYRGGNQPQHF.

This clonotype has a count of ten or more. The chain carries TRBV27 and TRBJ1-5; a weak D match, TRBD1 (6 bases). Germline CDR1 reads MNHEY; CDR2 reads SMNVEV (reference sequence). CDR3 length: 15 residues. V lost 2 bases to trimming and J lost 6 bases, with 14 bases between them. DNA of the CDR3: TGTGCCAGCAGTTTAAAAGTAGGGGGAGGTCAGCCCCAGCATTTT. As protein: CASSLKVGGGQPQHF.

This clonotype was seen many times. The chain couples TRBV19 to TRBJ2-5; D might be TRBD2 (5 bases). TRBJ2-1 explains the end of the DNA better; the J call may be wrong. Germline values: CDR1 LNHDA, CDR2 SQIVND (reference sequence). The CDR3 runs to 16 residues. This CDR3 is CASSMMERGLFNEQFF. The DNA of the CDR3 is TGTGCCAGTAGTATGATGGAACGGGGTTTGTTCAATGAGCAGTTCTTC.

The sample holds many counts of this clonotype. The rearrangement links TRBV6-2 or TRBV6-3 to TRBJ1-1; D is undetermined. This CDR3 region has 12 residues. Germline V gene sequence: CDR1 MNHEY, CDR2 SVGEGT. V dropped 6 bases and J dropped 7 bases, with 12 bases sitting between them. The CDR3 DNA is TGTGCCAGCAGCCAGAGAGAGGTTGAAGCTTTCTTT. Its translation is CASSQREVEAFF.

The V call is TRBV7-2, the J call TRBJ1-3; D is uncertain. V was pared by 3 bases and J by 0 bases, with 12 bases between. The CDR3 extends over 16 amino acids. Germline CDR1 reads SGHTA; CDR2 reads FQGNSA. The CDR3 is CASSLTWMSSGNTIYF. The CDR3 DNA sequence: TGTGCCAGCAGCTTGACATGGATGTCCTCTGGAAACACCATATATTTT. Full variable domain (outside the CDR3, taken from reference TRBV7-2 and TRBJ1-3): GAGVSQSPSNKVTEKGKDVELRCDPISGHTALYWYRQSLGQGLEFLIYFQGNSAPDKSGLPSDRFSAERTGGSVSTLTIQRTQQEDSAVYLCASSLTWMSSGNTIYFGEGSWLTVV.

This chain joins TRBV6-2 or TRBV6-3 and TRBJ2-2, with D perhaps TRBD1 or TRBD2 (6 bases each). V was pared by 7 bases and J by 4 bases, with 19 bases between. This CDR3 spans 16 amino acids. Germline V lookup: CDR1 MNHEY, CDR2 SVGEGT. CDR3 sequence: CASTKPEGHGTGELFF. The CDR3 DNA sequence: TGTGCCAGCACAAAACCGGAGGGACATGGCACCGGGGAGCTGTTTTTT.

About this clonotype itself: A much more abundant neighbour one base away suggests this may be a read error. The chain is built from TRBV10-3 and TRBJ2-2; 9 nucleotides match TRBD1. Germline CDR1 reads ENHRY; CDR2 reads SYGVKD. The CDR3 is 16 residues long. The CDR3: CAIGEFVTGGTGELFF. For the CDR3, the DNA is TGTGCCATCGGTGAGTTTGTGACAGGGGGCACCGGGGAGCTGTTTTTT.

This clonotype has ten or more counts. CDR3 region: CSVQGQGAYEQYF. For the CDR3, the DNA is TGCAGTGTACAGGGACAGGGGGCCTACGAGCAGTACTTC. This chain joins TRBV20-1 and TRBJ2-7; 11 nucleotides match TRBD1. V was pared by 7 bases and J by 2 bases, with 4 bases of the junction left unmatched. The CDR3 runs 13 residues. The germline V gene encodes CDR1 DFQATT and CDR2 SNEGSKA (reference sequence).

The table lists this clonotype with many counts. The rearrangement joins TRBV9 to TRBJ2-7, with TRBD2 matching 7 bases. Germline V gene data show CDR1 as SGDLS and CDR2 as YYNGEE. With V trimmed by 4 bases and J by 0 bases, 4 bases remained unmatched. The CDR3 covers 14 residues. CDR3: CASSRAGHSYEQYF. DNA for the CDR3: TGTGCCAGCAGCAGAGCGGGGCACTCCTACGAGCAGTACTTC.

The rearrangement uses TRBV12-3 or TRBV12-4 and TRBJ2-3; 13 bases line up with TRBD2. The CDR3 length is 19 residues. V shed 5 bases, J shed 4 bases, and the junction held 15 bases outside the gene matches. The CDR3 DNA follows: TGTGCCAGCAGTCTTACCAACCTTGGACTAGCGGGAGACGCAGATACGCAGTATTTT. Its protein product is CASSLTNLGLAGDADTQYF.